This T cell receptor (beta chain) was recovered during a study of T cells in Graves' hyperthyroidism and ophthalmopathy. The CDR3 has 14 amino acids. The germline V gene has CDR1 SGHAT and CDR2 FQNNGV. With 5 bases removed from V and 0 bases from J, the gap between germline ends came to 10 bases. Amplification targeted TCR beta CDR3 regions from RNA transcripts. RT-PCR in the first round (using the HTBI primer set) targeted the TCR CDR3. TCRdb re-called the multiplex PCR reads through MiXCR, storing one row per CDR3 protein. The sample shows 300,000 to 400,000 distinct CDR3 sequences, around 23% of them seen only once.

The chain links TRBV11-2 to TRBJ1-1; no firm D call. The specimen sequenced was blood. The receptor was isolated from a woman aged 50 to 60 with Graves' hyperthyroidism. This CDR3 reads CASSPQLMNTEAFF. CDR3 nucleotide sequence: TGTGCCAGCAGCCCACAGCTCATGAACACTGAAGCTTTCTTT. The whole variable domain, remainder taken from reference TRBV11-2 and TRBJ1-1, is EAGVAQSPRYKIIEKRQSVAFWCNPISGHATLYWYQQILGQGPKLLIQFQNNGVVDDSQLPKDRFSAERLKGVDSTLKIQPAKLEDSAVYLCASSPQLMNTEAFFGQGTRLTVV.